The 5 T cell receptor beta chains below come from one sample, sequenced in a study of long-term antiretroviral therapy in people with HIV. Survey level was the resolution at which the v3.0 immunoSEQ assay ran. Data came from immunoSEQ multiplex PCR; TCRdb stores just in-frame clones and leaves some out. The repertoire holds approximately 29,000 clones, with 88% as singletons. Sequencing was performed on unsorted PBMCs, taken 0.5 years after starting antiretroviral therapy. The receptors stem from a woman aged 18-29 years with HIV.

The genes are TRBV27 and TRBJ2-7; D is possibly TRBD2 (5 bases). This CDR3 has 13 residues. The germline V and J ends were trimmed by 6 bases and 2 bases, with 11 bases remaining between them. The germline CDR1 and CDR2 sequences are MNHEY and SMNVEV (reference sequence). The chain's CDR3 is CASSLEGTYEQYF. The CDR3 DNA follows: TGTGCCAGCAGCCTCGAGGGAACCTACGAGCAGTACTTC.

The V gene is TRBV5-1, the J gene TRBJ2-7; D may be TRBD1 (6 bases). The CDR3 has 15 amino acids. The germline V gene encodes CDR1 SGHRS and CDR2 YFSETQ. Trimming removed 2 bases at V and 0 bases at J, with 12 bases between. CDR3: CASSFSGAGSYEQYF. DNA for the CDR3: TGCGCCAGCAGCTTTTCAGGGGCTGGCTCCTACGAGCAGTACTTC.

The CDR3 DNA reads as TGTGCCAGCAGTTACGGGCTAGAGTACAATGAGCAGTTCTTC. It translates to CASSYGLEYNEQFF. The rearrangement links TRBV6-5 to TRBJ2-1; D is uncertain. The V end was cut by 2 bases, the J end by 4 bases, with 9 bases between. Germline-derived CDR1 and CDR2 are MNHEY and SVGAGI. The CDR3 runs to 14 residues.

V and J are TRBV5-1 and TRBJ1-3; D is ambiguous. V lost 2 bases and J lost 0, with 6 bases in between. Germline assignment: CDR1 SGHRS and CDR2 YFSETQ. The CDR3 spans 14 residues. The CDR3 region is CASSLPASGNTIYF. CDR3 DNA sequence: TGCGCCAGCAGCTTACCAGCCTCTGGAAACACCATATATTTT.

This rearrangement joins TRBV4-3 to TRBJ2-7, with 9 positions matching TRBD2. The CDR3 loop spans 15 amino acids. Germline V gene lookup returns CDR1 LGHNA and CDR2 YSLEER. Trimming at V came to 0 bases and at J to 7 bases, leaving 7 bases not matched to a gene. DNA for the CDR3: TGCGCCAGCAGCCAAGAAGGCTCGCTAGCGGGAGAGCAGTACTTC. Translated, it gives CASSQEGSLAGEQYF.